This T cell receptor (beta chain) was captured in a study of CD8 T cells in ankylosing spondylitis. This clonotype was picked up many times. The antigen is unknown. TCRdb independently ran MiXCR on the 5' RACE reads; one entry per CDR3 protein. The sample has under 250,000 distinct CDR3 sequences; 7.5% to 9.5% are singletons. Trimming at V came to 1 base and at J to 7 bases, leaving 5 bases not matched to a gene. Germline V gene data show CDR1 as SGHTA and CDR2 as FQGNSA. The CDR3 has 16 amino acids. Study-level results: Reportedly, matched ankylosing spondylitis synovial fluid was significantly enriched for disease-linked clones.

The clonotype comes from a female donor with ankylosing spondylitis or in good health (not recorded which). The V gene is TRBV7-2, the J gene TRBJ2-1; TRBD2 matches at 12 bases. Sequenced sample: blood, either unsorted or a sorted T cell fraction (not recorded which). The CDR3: CASSLVSTSGSNEQFF. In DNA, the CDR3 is TGTGCCAGCAGCTTAGTCTCGACTAGCGGGAGTAATGAGCAGTTCTTC.